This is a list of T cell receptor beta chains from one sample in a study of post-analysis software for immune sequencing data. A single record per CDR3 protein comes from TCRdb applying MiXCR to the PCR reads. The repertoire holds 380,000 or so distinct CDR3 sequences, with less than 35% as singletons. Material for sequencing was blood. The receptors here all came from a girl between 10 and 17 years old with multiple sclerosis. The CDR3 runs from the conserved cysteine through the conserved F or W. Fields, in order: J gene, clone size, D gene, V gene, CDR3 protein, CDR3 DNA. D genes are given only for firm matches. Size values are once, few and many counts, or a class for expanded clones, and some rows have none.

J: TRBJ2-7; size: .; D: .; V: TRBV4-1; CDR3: CASSQLLGSSYEQYF; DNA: TGCGCCAGCAGCCAGCTACTCGGGAGCTCCTACGAGCAGTACTTC
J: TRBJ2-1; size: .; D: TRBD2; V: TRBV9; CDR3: CASNGGGNSYNEQFF; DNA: TGTGCCAGCAATGGGGGGGGGAACTCCTACAATGAGCAGTTCTTC
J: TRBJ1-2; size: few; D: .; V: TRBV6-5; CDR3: CASSYSAQGADGYTF; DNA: TGTGCCAGCAGTTACTCGGCGCAGGGCGCAGATGGCTACACCTTC
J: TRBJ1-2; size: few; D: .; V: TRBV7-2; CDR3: CASSFFGTGNNYGYTF; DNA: TGTGCCAGCAGCTTTTTTGGGACTGGGAATAACTATGGCTACACCTTC
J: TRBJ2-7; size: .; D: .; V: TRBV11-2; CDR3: CASSSLPYEQYF; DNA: TGTGCCAGCAGCTCTTTACCTTACGAGCAGTACTTC
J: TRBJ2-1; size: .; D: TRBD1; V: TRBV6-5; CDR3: CASSPGTGDQFF; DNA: TGTGCCAGCAGTCCTGGGACAGGGGATCAGTTCTTC
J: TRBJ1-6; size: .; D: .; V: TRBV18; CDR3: CASSPLDSNNSPLHF; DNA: TGTGCCAGCTCACCACTGGACAGCAATAATTCACCCCTCCACTTT
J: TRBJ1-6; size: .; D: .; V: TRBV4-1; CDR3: CASSQVDTGPLHF; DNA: TGCGCCAGCAGCCAAGTGGACACTGGCCCCCTCCACTTT
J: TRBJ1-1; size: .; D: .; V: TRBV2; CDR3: CASSEWIPSPVNTEAFF; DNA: TGTGCCAGCAGTGAATGGATCCCTTCCCCGGTTAACACTGAAGCTTTCTTT
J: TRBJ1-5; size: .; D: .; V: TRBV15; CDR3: CATSRDRRERGGNQPQHF; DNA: TGTGCCACCAGCAGAGATAGAAGGGAACGGGGAGGCAATCAGCCCCAGCATTTT
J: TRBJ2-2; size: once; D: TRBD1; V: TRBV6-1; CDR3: CASSMVPGQANTGELFF; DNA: TGTGCCAGCAGTATGGTGCCGGGACAGGCAAACACCGGGGAGCTGTTTTTT
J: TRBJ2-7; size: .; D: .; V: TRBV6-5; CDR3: CASSRTTSYEQYF; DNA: TGTGCCAGCAGCCGGACTACGTCCTACGAGCAGTACTTC
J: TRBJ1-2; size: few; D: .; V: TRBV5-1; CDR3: CASSPMDGKDYGYTF; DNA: TGCGCCAGCAGCCCGATGGACGGAAAGGACTATGGCTACACCTTC
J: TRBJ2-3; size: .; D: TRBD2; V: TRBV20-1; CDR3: CSADGRGGAVDTQYF; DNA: TGCAGTGCCGATGGGCGGGGGGGCGCAGTAGATACGCAGTATTTT
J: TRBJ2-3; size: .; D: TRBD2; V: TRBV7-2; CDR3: CASSIGLAGDTDTQYF; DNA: TGTGCCAGCAGCATCGGACTAGCGGGGGATACAGATACGCAGTATTTT
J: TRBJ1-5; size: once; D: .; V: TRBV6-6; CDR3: CASSYGTFSSNQPQHF; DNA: TGTGCCAGCAGTTACGGTACTTTTTCAAGCAATCAGCCCCAGCATTTT
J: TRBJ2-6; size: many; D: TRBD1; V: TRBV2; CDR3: CASSTQGAGANVLTF; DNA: TGTGCCAGCAGTACTCAGGGGGCTGGGGCCAACGTCCTGACTTTC
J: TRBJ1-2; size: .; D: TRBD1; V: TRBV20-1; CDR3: CSAAQGARNYGYTF; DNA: TGCAGTGCTGCCCAGGGGGCGCGGAACTATGGCTACACCTTC
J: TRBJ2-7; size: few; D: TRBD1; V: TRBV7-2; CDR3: CASSVTGGAGYEQYF; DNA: TGTGCCAGCAGCGTTACAGGGGGCGCTGGCTACGAGCAGTACTTC
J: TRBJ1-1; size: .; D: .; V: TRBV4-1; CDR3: CASSQEPGSTEAFF; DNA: TGCGCCAGCAGCCAAGAACCGGGGAGCACTGAAGCTTTCTTT
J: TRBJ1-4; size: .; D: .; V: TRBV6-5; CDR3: CASSLDRPPFQKLFF; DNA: TGTGCCAGCAGTTTAGACAGGCCCCCCTTTCAAAAACTGTTTTTT
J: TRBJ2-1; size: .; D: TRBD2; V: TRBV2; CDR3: CASRQIFGEGQFF; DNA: TGTGCCAGCAGACAGATATTCGGGGAGGGGCAGTTCTTC
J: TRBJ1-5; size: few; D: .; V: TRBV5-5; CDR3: CASSPGTSQNQPQHF; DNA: TGTGCCAGCAGCCCCGGGACATCCCAGAATCAGCCCCAGCATTTT
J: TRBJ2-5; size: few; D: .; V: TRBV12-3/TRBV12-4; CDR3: CASNSGLLAETQYF; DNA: TGTGCCAGCAATAGCGGTCTTCTCGCGGAGACCCAGTACTTC
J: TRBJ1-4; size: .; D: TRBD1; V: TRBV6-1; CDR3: CASSGLTTGLNEKLFF; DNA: TGTGCCAGCAGTGGCCTGACGACAGGGCTTAATGAAAAACTGTTTTTT
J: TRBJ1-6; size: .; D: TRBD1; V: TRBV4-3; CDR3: CASSQGTGWGSPLHF; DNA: TGCGCCAGCAGCCAAGGGACAGGCTGGGGTTCACCCCTCCACTTT
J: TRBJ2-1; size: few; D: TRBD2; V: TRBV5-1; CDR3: CASSLGPSGGAYEQFF; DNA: TGCGCCAGCAGCTTGGGTCCTAGCGGGGGGGCCTATGAGCAGTTCTTC
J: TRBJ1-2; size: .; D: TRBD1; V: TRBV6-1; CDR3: CATNPGQGAVVGGYTF; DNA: TGTGCCACGAACCCGGGACAGGGGGCTGTAGTCGGTGGCTACACCTTC